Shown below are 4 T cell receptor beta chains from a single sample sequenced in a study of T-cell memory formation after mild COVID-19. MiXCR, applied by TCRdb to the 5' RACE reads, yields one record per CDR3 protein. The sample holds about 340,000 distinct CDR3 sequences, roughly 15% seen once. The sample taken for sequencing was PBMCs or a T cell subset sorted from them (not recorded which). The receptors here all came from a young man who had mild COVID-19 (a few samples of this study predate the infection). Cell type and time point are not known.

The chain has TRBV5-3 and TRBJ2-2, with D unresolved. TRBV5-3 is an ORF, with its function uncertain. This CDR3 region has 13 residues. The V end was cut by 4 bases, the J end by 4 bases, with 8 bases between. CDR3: CARSLPFTGELFF. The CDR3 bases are TGTGCCAGAAGCCTGCCGTTCACCGGGGAGCTGTTTTTT.

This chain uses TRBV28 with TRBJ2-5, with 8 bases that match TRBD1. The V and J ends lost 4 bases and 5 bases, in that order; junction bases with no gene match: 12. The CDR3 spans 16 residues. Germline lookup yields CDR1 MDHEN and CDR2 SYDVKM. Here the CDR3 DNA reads TGTGCCAGCAGTTCCCCTTTCAAGACAGGGGCGGAGACCCAGTACTTC. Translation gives CASSSPFKTGAETQYF.

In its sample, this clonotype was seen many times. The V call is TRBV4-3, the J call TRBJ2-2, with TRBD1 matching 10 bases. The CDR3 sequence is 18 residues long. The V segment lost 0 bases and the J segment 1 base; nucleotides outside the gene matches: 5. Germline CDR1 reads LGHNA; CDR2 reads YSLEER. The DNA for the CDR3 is TGCGCCAGCAGCCAAGAGGGACAGGGGCCGTTGAACACCGGGGAGCTGTTTTTT. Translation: CASSQEGQGPLNTGELFF.

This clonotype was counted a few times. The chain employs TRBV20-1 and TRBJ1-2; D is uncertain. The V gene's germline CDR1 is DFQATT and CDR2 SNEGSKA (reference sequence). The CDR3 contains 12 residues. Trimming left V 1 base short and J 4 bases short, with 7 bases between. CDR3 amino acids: CSARVQSYGYTF. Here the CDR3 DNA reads TGCAGTGCTAGAGTCCAGTCCTATGGCTACACCTTC.